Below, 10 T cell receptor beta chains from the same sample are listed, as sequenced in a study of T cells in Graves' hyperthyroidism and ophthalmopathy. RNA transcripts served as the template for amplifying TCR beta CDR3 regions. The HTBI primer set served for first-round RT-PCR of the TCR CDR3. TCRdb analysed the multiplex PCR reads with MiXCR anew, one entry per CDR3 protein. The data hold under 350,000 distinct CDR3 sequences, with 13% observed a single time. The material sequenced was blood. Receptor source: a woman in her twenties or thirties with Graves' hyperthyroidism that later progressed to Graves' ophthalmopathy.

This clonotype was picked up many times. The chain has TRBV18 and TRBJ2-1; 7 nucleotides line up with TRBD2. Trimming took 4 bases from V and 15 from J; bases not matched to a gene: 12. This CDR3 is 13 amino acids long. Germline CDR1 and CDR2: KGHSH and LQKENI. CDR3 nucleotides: TGTGCCAGCTCACTAGCACCCGGGACTATGGGGTTCTTC. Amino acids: CASSLAPGTMGFF.

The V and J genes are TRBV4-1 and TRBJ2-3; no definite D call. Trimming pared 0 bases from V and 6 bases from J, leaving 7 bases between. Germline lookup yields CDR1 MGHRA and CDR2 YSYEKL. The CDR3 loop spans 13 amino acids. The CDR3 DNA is TGCGCCAGCAGCCAAGAGGAGAGGGATACGCAGTATTTT. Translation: CASSQEERDTQYF.

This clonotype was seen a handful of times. CDR3 nucleotides: TGTGCCAGTAGAACCCCCAGGGGCCGAGGCACTGAAGCTTTCTTT. This translates into CASRTPRGRGTEAFF. The V gene is TRBV19, the J gene TRBJ1-1, with D possibly being TRBD1 (6 bases). The V gene lost 6 bases and the J gene lost 4 bases, with 18 bases spanning the gap. CDR1 is LNHDA, CDR2 SQIVND, per germline (reference sequence). The CDR3 is 15 residues long.

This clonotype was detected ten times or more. The CDR3 region has the DNA TGTGCCAGCAGCCAGACAGGATACTATGGCTACACCTTC. This gives the protein CASSQTGYYGYTF. The chain is built from TRBV7-2 and TRBJ1-2; D perhaps matches TRBD1 (6 bases). This CDR3 spans 13 amino acids. V was clipped by 5 bases and J by 3 bases, with 10 bases between them. Germline CDR1 reads SGHTA; CDR2 reads FQGNSA.

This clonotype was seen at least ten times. CDR3 in amino acids: CAWRDRGGNQPQHF. CDR3 nucleotides: TGTGCCTGGAGAGACCGAGGCGGCAATCAGCCCCAGCATTTT. The chain carries TRBV30 and TRBJ1-5; D remains ambiguous. V was cut by 3 bases and J by 2 bases, with 11 bases left in between. The CDR3 extends over 14 amino acids. In germline, CDR1 is GTSNPN, CDR2 SVGIG (reference sequence).

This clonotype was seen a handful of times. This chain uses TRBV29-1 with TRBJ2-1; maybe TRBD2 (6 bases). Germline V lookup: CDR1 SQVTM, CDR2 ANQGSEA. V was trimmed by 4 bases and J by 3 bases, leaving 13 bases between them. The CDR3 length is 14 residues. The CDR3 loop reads CSVGFGGLYNEQFF. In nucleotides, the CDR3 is TGCAGCGTTGGCTTTGGGGGACTCTACAATGAGCAGTTCTTC.

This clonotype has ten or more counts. The CDR3 region is CAWSQTTQETQYF. The DNA for the CDR3 is TGTGCCTGGAGTCAGACTACTCAAGAGACCCAGTACTTC. V gene TRBV30 combines with J gene TRBJ2-5; TRBD2 is a possible D gene (5 bases). The germline gives CDR1 GTSNPN, CDR2 SVGIG (reference sequence). CDR3 length equals 13 residues. Trimming stripped 2 bases from V and 2 bases from J, with 9 bases between.

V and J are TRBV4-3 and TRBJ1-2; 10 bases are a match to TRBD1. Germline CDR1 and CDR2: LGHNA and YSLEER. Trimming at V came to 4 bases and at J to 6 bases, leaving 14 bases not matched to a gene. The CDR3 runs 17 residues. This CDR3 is CASSPLGPGQGIHGYTF. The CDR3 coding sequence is TGCGCCAGCAGCCCTCTAGGTCCGGGACAGGGGATCCATGGCTACACCTTC.

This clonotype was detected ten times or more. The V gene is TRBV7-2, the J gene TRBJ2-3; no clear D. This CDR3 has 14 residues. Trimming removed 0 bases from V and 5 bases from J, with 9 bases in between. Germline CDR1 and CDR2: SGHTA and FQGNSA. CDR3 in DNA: TGTGCCAGCAGCTTAGCGCTAGGCGGAGATACGCAGTATTTT. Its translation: CASSLALGGDTQYF.

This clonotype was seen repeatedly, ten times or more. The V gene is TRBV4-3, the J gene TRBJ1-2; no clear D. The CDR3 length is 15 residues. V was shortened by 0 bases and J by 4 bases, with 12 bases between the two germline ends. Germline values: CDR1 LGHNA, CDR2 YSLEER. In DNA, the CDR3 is TGCGCCAGCAGCCAAGATAGGAGCCATCCCTATGGCTACACCTTC. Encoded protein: CASSQDRSHPYGYTF.